Presented here are 22 T cell receptor beta chains from one specimen sequenced in a study of T cells in Graves' hyperthyroidism and ophthalmopathy. Researchers took RNA transcripts and amplified the TCR beta CDR3 regions from them. Initially, a first-round RT-PCR of the TCR CDR3 employed the HTBI primer set. TCRdb processed the multiplex PCR reads anew with MiXCR; each CDR3 protein has one entry. This repertoire shows around 450,000 distinct CDR3 sequences, approximately 14% found once; its top ten account for roughly an eighth. Sequencing was carried out using blood. The receptors here all came from a woman in her late teens or twenties with Graves' hyperthyroidism.

Concerning this clonotype: One end of the junction does not line up with germline, which may come from a read error. This rearrangement joins TRBV20-1 to TRBJ1-2; D not certain. CDR3 length: 14 residues. The germline CDR1 and CDR2 sequences are DFQATT and SNEGSKA (reference sequence). CDR3 DNA sequence: TGCAGTGCTGAACTGATTTGGTGGAGACATGGCCACACCTTC. Translating it yields CSAELIWWRHGHTF.

This clonotype was seen many times. The CDR3 loop reads CASSQTLGGGGYEQYF. As DNA, the CDR3 is TGTGCCAGCAGCCAGACCCTGGGCGGGGGGGGCTACGAGCAGTACTTC. V and J are TRBV7-6 and TRBJ2-7; 9 bases align to TRBD2. With 5 bases clipped from V and 3 bases from J, the junction kept 11 bases outside the gene matches. From germline, CDR1 is SGHVS and CDR2 FNYEAQ. This CDR3 is built from 16 residues.

This clonotype was seen at least ten times. The chain combines TRBV2 with TRBJ2-3, with unresolved D. Germline V gene sequence: CDR1 SNHLY, CDR2 FYNNEI. CDR3 length: 14 amino acids. V was pared by 4 bases and J by 2 bases, with 10 bases between. The CDR3 sequence: CASSGRVYTDTQYF. Here the CDR3 DNA reads TGTGCCAGCAGTGGCCGGGTCTACACAGATACGCAGTATTTT.

The table lists this clonotype with a few counts. V is TRBV2 and J is TRBJ1-4; weak D call: TRBD1 (5 bases). V lost 6 bases, J lost 4 bases, and 12 bases lay in between. Germline CDR1 reads SNHLY; CDR2 reads FYNNEI. The CDR3 is 14 residues long. The CDR3 region has the DNA TGTGCCAGCAGACAAGGGGATATTAATGAAAAACTGTTTTTT. This translates into CASRQGDINEKLFF.

This clonotype was seen at least ten times. This chain connects TRBV20-1 to TRBJ2-7; D uncertain. Germline CDR1 DFQATT, CDR2 SNEGSKA (reference sequence). This CDR3 comprises 13 residues. The V gene lost 6 bases and the J gene lost 2 bases, with 14 bases spanning the gap. The CDR3 region has the DNA TGCAGTGCCAGGCCCCCAAATCCCTACGAGCAGTACTTC. Translation gives CSARPPNPYEQYF.

This chain uses TRBV11-2 with TRBJ1-2; D gene ambiguous. Germline assignment: CDR1 SGHAT and CDR2 FQNNGV. Deletions cut 5 bases from V and 14 bases from J, with 24 bases between. The CDR3 extends over 14 amino acids. The DNA for the CDR3 is TGTGCCAGCAGCCGGCCGTCCCTGGCAGATCGATCGACCTTC. It yields the protein CASSRPSLADRSTF. Drawing the rest from reference TRBV11-2 and TRBJ1-2, the complete variable domain is EAGVAQSPRYKIIEKRQSVAFWCNPISGHATLYWYQQILGQGPKLLIQFQNNGVVDDSQLPKDRFSAERLKGVDSTLKIQPAKLEDSAVYLCASSRPSLADRSTFGSGTRLTVV.

This clonotype was counted at least ten times. This rearrangement joins TRBV7-8 to TRBJ2-7, with TRBD1 matching 7 bases. The trim removed 4 bases at V and 4 bases at J, leaving 7 bases unmatched. The CDR3 spans 14 residues. CDR1 is SGHVS, CDR2 FQNEAQ, per germline. The CDR3 nucleotides read TGTGCCAGCAGCTCCCCGGCGACAGGGTACGAGCAGTACTTC. Protein product: CASSSPATGYEQYF.

This clonotype has a count of ten or more. The chain combines TRBV6-1 with TRBJ2-5; 8 bases are shared with TRBD2. The V and J ends lost 5 bases and 3 bases, in that order; junction bases with no gene match: 8. CDR1 is MNHNS and CDR2 is SASEGT in the germline V gene. The length of the CDR3 is 15 residues. CDR3 sequence: CASSRSGTRKETQYF. The CDR3 nucleotides are TGTGCCAGCAGTCGATCCGGGACTAGGAAAGAGACCCAGTACTTC.

This clonotype was observed many times. The chain carries TRBV24-1 and TRBJ2-3; 8 bases fit TRBD1. The CDR3 spans 17 residues. The V gene's germline CDR1 is KGHDR and CDR2 SFDVKD. J lost 0 bases, V lost 3 bases, and 7 bases had no gene match. The CDR3 spells CATSDRTGRTSTDTQYF. The CDR3 DNA reads TGTGCCACCAGTGATCGGACAGGGCGGACTAGCACAGATACGCAGTATTTT.

The chain combines TRBV7-6 with TRBJ1-5; no clear D gene. Trimming cost V 1 base and J 0 bases, with 7 bases left between them. The germline CDR1 and CDR2 sequences are SGHVS and FNYEAQ. The CDR3 extends over 15 amino acids. CDR3 amino acids: CASSLDGHSNQPQHF. DNA of the CDR3: TGTGCCAGCAGCTTAGATGGGCATAGCAATCAGCCCCAGCATTTT.

In its sample, this clonotype was seen many times. This chain connects TRBV5-1 to TRBJ2-1; 7 bases are a match to TRBD2. Germline-derived CDR1 and CDR2 are SGHRS and YFSETQ. With 4 bases clipped from V and 5 bases from J, the junction kept 3 bases outside the gene matches. The CDR3 runs to 13 residues. CDR3 in amino acids: CASSRTSNNEQFF. Written as DNA, the CDR3 is TGCGCCAGCAGCAGGACTAGTAACAATGAGCAGTTCTTC.

A remark on this clonotype: A much larger clone sits a single nucleotide away, making a read error possible. The rearrangement joins TRBV20-1 to TRBJ1-1, with 10 positions matching TRBD1. J was trimmed by 3 bases and V by 6 bases; bases with no gene match: 19. Germline lookup yields CDR1 DFQATT and CDR2 SNEGSKA (reference sequence). This CDR3 region has 18 residues. The CDR3: CSAPSTPVTGGIDTEAFF. The CDR3 DNA sequence: TGCAGTGCGCCATCAACTCCCGTGACAGGGGGCATCGACACTGAAGCTTTCTTT.

This clonotype was observed a few times. This chain links TRBV9 with TRBJ2-1; D is perhaps TRBD1 (5 bases). This CDR3 contains 17 residues. The V gene's germline CDR1 is SGDLS and CDR2 YYNGEE. Trimming took off 4 bases at V and 8 bases at J, with 25 bases between the two ends. This CDR3 is CASSPLLRLGALDEQFF. DNA for the CDR3: TGTGCCAGCAGCCCCCTTTTAAGGCTAGGGGCCCTGGATGAGCAGTTCTTC.

The chain uses TRBV7-2 and TRBJ1-2; 7 bases align to TRBD1. CDR1 is SGHTA and CDR2 is FQGNSA in the germline V gene. V was pared by 0 bases and J by 7 bases, with 8 bases of the junction left unmatched. The CDR3 is made up of 15 amino acids. CDR3 sequence: CASSLALKGAGGYTF. In nucleotides, the CDR3 is TGTGCCAGCAGCTTAGCTTTGAAGGGGGCAGGTGGCTACACCTTC.

The V and J genes are TRBV7-9 and TRBJ2-3; 8 bases match TRBD1. J lost 2 bases, V lost 5 bases, and 9 bases had no gene match. Germline V gene data show CDR1 as SEHNR and CDR2 as FQNEAQ (reference sequence). CDR3 length: 16 amino acids. The CDR3 DNA follows: TGTGCCAGCAGCCATCCCTGGACAGGGAACACAGATACGCAGTATTTT. Protein sequence: CASSHPWTGNTDTQYF.

This clonotype was recorded at least ten times. V gene TRBV3-1 combines with J gene TRBJ1-1; 8 nucleotides match TRBD1. The CDR3 runs to 13 residues. Germline values: CDR1 LGHDT, CDR2 YNNKEL (reference sequence). The junction had 4 bases not matched to a gene; V was cut back by 6 bases and J by 4 bases. The CDR3 sequence is CASRTGVGTEAFF. The CDR3 DNA follows: TGTGCCAGCAGGACAGGGGTTGGCACTGAAGCTTTCTTT.

This clonotype was recorded at least ten times. The V call is TRBV5-5, the J call TRBJ1-1; a weak D match, TRBD1 (6 bases). The CDR3 has 14 residues. Germline V gene data show CDR1 as SGHKS and CDR2 as YYEKEE (reference sequence). V lost 4 bases and J lost 5, with 15 bases in between. The CDR3 DNA is TGTGCCAGCAGCCCAAACCAGGGGAGGACTGAAGCTTTCTTT. Protein sequence: CASSPNQGRTEAFF.

A note on this clonotype: It may be a read error: a sequence one base away is much more abundant. The chain has TRBV6-2 or TRBV6-3 and TRBJ2-3; D is unclear. The CDR3 runs 14 residues. Germline V gene sequence: CDR1 MNHEY, CDR2 SVGEGT. Here the CDR3 reads CASTAPGPTDMQYF. The CDR3 coding sequence is TGTGCCAGCACCGCCCCGGGCCCCACAGATATGCAGTATTTT.

This clonotype was observed a few times. The chain carries TRBV2 and TRBJ1-1; 8 bases are a match to TRBD1. The CDR3 has 13 amino acids. The V segment lost 4 bases and the J segment 4 bases; nucleotides outside the gene matches: 2. Per the germline V gene, CDR1 is SNHLY and CDR2 is FYNNEI. Written as DNA, the CDR3 is TGTGCCAGCAGTGGACAGGGGTTCACTGAAGCTTTCTTT. It yields the protein CASSGQGFTEAFF.

In this sample, this clonotype turned up many times. V is TRBV20-1 and J is TRBJ1-2; maybe TRBD1 (6 bases). There are 13 residues in the CDR3. Germline CDR1 reads DFQATT; CDR2 reads SNEGSKA (reference sequence). The V end lost 3 bases, the J end lost 4 bases, and 12 bases lay between the germline ends. CDR3 region: CSARTGEAYGYTF. The CDR3 bases are TGCAGTGCTAGGACAGGAGAGGCCTATGGCTACACCTTC.

In its sample, this clonotype was seen a few times. V usage is TRBV7-9 and J usage is TRBJ2-1, with 11 bases fitting TRBD2. CDR3 size: 18 residues. CDR1 is SEHNR, CDR2 FQNEAQ, per germline (reference sequence). J gave up 8 bases and V 0 bases, and 12 bases lay outside the gene matches. CDR3 bases: TGTGCCAGCAGCTTAGCACCACTAGCGGGAGCGGTTTGGTATGAGCAGTTCTTC. Protein: CASSLAPLAGAVWYEQFF.

This clonotype was detected many times. The V and J genes are TRBV7-3 and TRBJ2-1, with 7 positions matching TRBD2. This CDR3 has 14 residues. CDR1 SGHTA and CDR2 FQGTGA come from the germline V gene. Trimming cost V 5 bases and J 3 bases; bases outside gene matches: 4. The CDR3 DNA reads as TGTGCCAGCAGCGCCCCGGGGGGCTACAATGAGCAGTTCTTC. It encodes CASSAPGGYNEQFF.